This T cell receptor beta chain was sequenced for a study of cytomegalovirus exposure and HLA in healthy donors. Study information: Some 200 million T cells yielded 117 million unique TCR beta sequences, as an earlier analysis found.

Researchers ran the PCR with 60 Vbeta and 13 Jbeta primers. This table comes from immunoSEQ multiplex PCR, and its TCRdb copy is limited to in-frame clones, with some not included. The sample includes more than 25,000 clones, 60% to 80% of them seen just once. Germline CDR1 reads SGHNT; CDR2 reads YENEEA. Trimming at V came to 4 bases and at J to 5 bases, leaving 4 bases not matched to a gene. This CDR3 spans 14 amino acids. The source material was PBMCs. The chain links TRBV11-3 to TRBJ1-4; 7 bases map to TRBD1. The clonotype originates from a male donor in good health and CMV-seropositive. As DNA, the CDR3 is TGTGCCAGCAGCTCGGTCAGGGGGAATGAAAAACTGTTTTTT. Its translation is CASSSVRGNEKLFF.